This T cell receptor beta chain was found in a study of cytomegalovirus exposure and HLA in healthy donors. PCR involved 60 Vbeta and 13 Jbeta primers. Libraries were prepared by immunoSEQ multiplex PCR; TCRdb keeps only in-frame clonotypes and omits some of them. Of 160,000 or so clones listed, approximately 80% are singletons. Each donor was nominally healthy when sampled (though unrecorded immune exposures were likely). Per the germline V gene, CDR1 is PRHDT and CDR2 is FYEKMQ (reference sequence). The CDR3 is 15 amino acids. The V segment lost 2 bases and the J segment 3 bases; nucleotides outside the gene matches: 5.

The chain recombines TRBV13 with TRBJ2-3, with 7 bases aligning to TRBD1. Sequenced: PBMCs. The sequence derives from a man between 18 and 35 years old in good health and CMV-seropositive. In nucleotides, the CDR3 is TGTGCCAGCAGCTTAAGAGGGGGCGATACAGATACGCAGTATTTT. Translation gives CASSLRGGDTDTQYF.